This T cell receptor (beta chain) was sequenced in a study of OX40 agonist ivuxolimab in advanced cancers. There are 13 residues in the CDR3. The germline V gene has CDR1 SSHAT and CDR2 FNYEAQ (reference sequence). As regards this clone: One end of the junction fails to match germline, which may point to a read error.

The assay was immunoSEQ multiplex PCR, and TCRdb's table has in-frame clones only and misses some. The sample contains under 85,000 clones, 75% to 90% of which appear only once. Here the sequenced sample was CD4+ or CD8+ T cells sorted from blood, taken in a trial of the OX40 agonist ivuxolimab. The clonotype was recovered from an adult with an advanced solid tumor such as melanoma, head and neck, liver or kidney cancer. The chain couples TRBV7-7 to TRBJ1-6; D is unresolved. CDR3 DNA sequence: TGTGCTAGCAGCTTAGATCGGGAATCACCCCTCCACTTT. Encoded protein: CASSLDRESPLHF.